Sequencing of this TCR beta chain was carried out in a study of PD-1 blockade in classical Hodgkin lymphoma. Whole-study context: Nivolumab dosing for patients was 3 mg/kg, administered intravenously every 2 weeks. Study-level points and caveats: What drove the repertoire differences, possibly disease activity or prior therapy, has not been defined. Patients with an early start, nivolumab under 1 year after ASCT, were excluded. Researchers reported that CD4+ TCR diversity, though not CD8+, rose significantly by C4D1.

The germline V gene has CDR1 SNHLY and CDR2 FYNNEI. V lost 4 bases to trimming and J lost 0 bases, with 10 bases between them. The CDR3 loop spans 15 amino acids. Note on this clone: Its antigen remains unknown.

Time point specified: cycle 4 day 1 (C4D1), after more than five weeks of nivolumab. Each patient experienced a relapse that followed autologous stem cell transplantation, and brentuximab vedotin exposure varied. Profiling relied on immunoSEQ multiplex PCR, and the TCRdb table lists in-frame clones only, not all of them. Of over 80,000 clones listed, 78% were seen once; the top ten hold around 8.9%. The J gene is TRBJ2-1, the V gene TRBV2; the D is unclear. The sequenced sample was peripheral blood mononuclear cells (PBMCs), obtained before the fourth cycle of nivolumab. The sequence came from a human donor with classical Hodgkin lymphoma. CDR3 in amino acids: CASSAMAASYNEQFF. The CDR3 DNA follows: TGTGCCAGCAGTGCCATGGCGGCCTCCTACAATGAGCAGTTCTTC.